Sequencing of this T cell receptor beta chain was carried out in a study of control samples from healthy donors and cancer patients. Repertoires were generated with immunoSEQ multiplex PCR, while TCRdb's copy carries only in-frame clones and drops some. This table has 75,000 to 100,000 clones, roughly 90% appearing once. V gave up 2 bases and J gave up 5 bases, with 8 bases separating them. The germline CDR1 and CDR2 sequences are SGDLS and YYNGEE. This CDR3 comprises 13 residues. The receptor was isolated from a man in his forties or fifties in good health. The source material was blood. The genes are TRBV9 and TRBJ2-1; a possible D gene is TRBD2 (6 bases). CDR3 DNA sequence: TGTGCCAGCAGCGTCAGACTAGACAATGAGCAGTTCTTC. Encoded protein: CASSVRLDNEQFF.